Listed here is a single T cell receptor beta chain. This clone came up a few times. The antigen this receptor binds is unknown. No base qualities exist here, and no much larger clone lies one base off it. Around 2 micrograms of genomic DNA were extracted from cryopreserved PBMCs for TCR beta library preparation. Longitudinal blood samples from CLL patients on ibrutinib monotherapy underwent high-throughput TCR beta sequencing. The patients were enrolled in a single-center, open-label phase 2 trial of ibrutinib monotherapy. The source of the sample is a study of cytotoxic CD8 clonotypes in ibrutinib-treated CLL (dated by TCRdb to 2020 to 2022). With respect to the entire study: The cohort was composed of 11 relapsed/refractory and 15 treatment-naive patients; IGHV unmutated status was identified in 17 patients. Responses were partial in approximately 24 patients and complete in 2; after median 68 months follow-up, about 14 stayed in remission and roughly twelve progressed. Samples at response were collected after a median of roughly 13 months of treatment, with a range of about 6 to 40 months. Samples averaged approximately 260,000 productive templates and some 91,000 productive rearrangements. Longitudinal samples were obtainable from about 30% of the roughly 86 participants in the trial. Cryopreserved peripheral blood mononuclear cells were obtained before treatment, at response, and at either sustained remission or disease progression. Every remission and progressive disease sample was obtained while ibrutinib was still being received by the patients.

The paper's findings and limits, for the study overall: Baseline clonality was found to be higher than that of age-matched healthy donors and was strongly correlated with circulating CD8+ T-cell counts. Public clonotypes were rare and either shrank or stayed stable during treatment, and the rise in clonality at ibrutinib response reflected expansion of private clonotypes. At ibrutinib response clonality went up, during sustained remission it held steady, and at progression it dropped back toward baseline. Lymph node repertoires were not examined, and the timing of sampling was not matched between patients in sustained remission and those whose disease progressed.

On a MiSeq, deep resolution sequencing aimed for a depth between 1 in 1 million and 1 in 200,000 T cells, with each clonotype covered around 9.2x on average. TCR beta libraries were generated with the immunoSEQ hsTCRB Kit. On the authors' methods: The data were analyzed with ImmunoSEQ Analyzer and ImmunoSEQ Data Assistant, and V, D and J gene assignments followed IMGT definitions. Clonality was computed as one minus normalized Shannon entropy of productive rearrangement frequencies, ranging from 0 to 1. Only overrepresented clonotypes making up at least 0.05% of the repertoire of each patient were included in the public clonotype analysis. Approximately 14 age-matched healthy donor repertoires from immuneACCESS served as clonality controls. The immuneACCESS repertoire file appears here via TCRdb, limited to in-frame rearrangements. These files lack a portion of the clones; in checked studies, under half of the deficit traces to unresolved V genes, and the cause of the others is not known. D and trimming come from the DNA, and the V and J calls and clone size come from that table. The sample records fewer than 400,000 clones, 67% of which are singletons. The ten largest clones add up to under 8% of the sample.

From a lookup of the germline V gene (reference sequence), CDR1 and CDR2 are LNHDA and SQIVND. The CDR3 sequence holds 13 residues, the cysteine and phenylalanine included. Only the CDR3 region is kept as DNA, spanning 39 bases read in frame from base 1. V and J lose 1 base and 2 bases, and a span of 3 bases separates them. This sample comprised PBMCs, obtained after 36 months of ibrutinib treatment. This receptor was obtained from a human donor with chronic lymphocytic leukemia. The chain joins TRBV19 to TRBJ2-1; no D gene call is confident. The encoded CDR3 is CASSIGTYNEQFF. The nucleotides are TGTGCCAGTAGTATAGGGACCTACAATGAGCAGTTCTTC.